These 27 T cell receptor beta chains share one sample of origin, sequenced in a study of T cells expressing NK-cell markers. Using the 5' RACE reads, TCRdb records one entry per CDR3 protein without DNA. The repertoire table contains 400,000 to 450,000 distinct CDR3 sequences. Sequences were obtained from blood T cells: a sorted CD56 or NKG2C T cell subset, CD4+ or CD8+ T cells, or bulk PBMC T cells (not recorded which). The source is a woman aged 18 to 75 in good health.

V is TRBV7-9 and J is TRBJ2-1; lacking DNA, the TRBD1 call made by TCRdb goes unchecked. Germline V gene lookup returns CDR1 SEHNR and CDR2 FQNEAQ (reference sequence). This CDR3 has 12 residues. The CDR3 loop reads CASKGGVGEQFF.

The chain couples TRBV4-2 to TRBJ1-5; TCRdb calls TRBD1, which cannot be checked without DNA. CDR1 and CDR2 from the germline V gene are LGHNA and YNFKEQ. The CDR3 consists of 14 residues. The CDR3 spells CASSQEKGAQPQHF.

This chain connects TRBV12-3 or TRBV12-4 to TRBJ2-1; TCRdb names TRBD2, which stays unverified in the absence of DNA. This CDR3 has 14 amino acids. The CDR3 protein is CASSFEAGDNEQFF.

This chain uses TRBV12-3 or TRBV12-4 with TRBJ2-7; with no DNA, the TCRdb D assignment of TRBD2 cannot be verified. CDR3 length: 15 residues. The CDR3 sequence: CASSSYAGGPYEQYF.

CDR3 sequence: CASGLGGLAGPVDTQYF. This rearrangement joins TRBV28 to TRBJ2-3; TCRdb designates TRBD2, a call that cannot be tested without DNA. Germline CDR1 is MDHEN and CDR2 is SYDVKM. The CDR3 totals 17 residues. Variable domain in full (rest from reference TRBV28 and TRBJ2-3): DVKVTQSSRYLVKRTGEKVFLECVQDMDHENMFWYRQDPGLGLRLIYFSYDVKMKEKGDIPEGYSVSREKKERFSLILESASTNQTSMYLCASGLGGLAGPVDTQYFGPGTRLTVL.

V and J are TRBV6-2 or TRBV6-3 and TRBJ2-3; TCRdb reports TRBD2, a call that lacks DNA to check it against. The V gene's germline CDR1 is MNHEY and CDR2 SVGEGT. The CDR3 runs to 15 residues. CDR3 amino acids: CASSYGAGITDTQYF.

This chain uses TRBV5-1 with TRBJ1-6; the D gene TCRdb calls, TRBD1, cannot be checked with no DNA. This CDR3 is 17 amino acids long. Germline V gene lookup returns CDR1 SGHRS and CDR2 YFSETQ. The CDR3 sequence is CASSARQGSSYNSPLHF. Looking up the rest from reference TRBV5-1 and TRBJ1-6 gives the full variable domain: KAGVTQTPRYLIKTRGQQVTLSCSPISGHRSVSWYQQTPGQGLQFLFEYFSETQRNKGNFPGRFSGRQFSNSRSEMNVSTLELGDSALYLCASSARQGSSYNSPLHFGNGTRLTVT.

This sequence joins TRBV20-1 and TRBJ2-7; TCRdb gives TRBD2 as the D gene, but with no DNA this cannot be confirmed. The CDR3 is made up of 14 amino acids. Germline values: CDR1 DFQATT, CDR2 SNEGSKA (reference sequence). CDR3 residues: CSAPSPREVNEQYF.

This CDR3 reads CASSEGLGMGYGYTF. The chain combines TRBV10-1 with TRBJ1-2; with no DNA, the TCRdb D assignment of TRBD1 cannot be verified. The CDR3 runs 15 residues. CDR1 and CDR2 (germline): WNHNN, SYGVQD (reference sequence).

The chain uses TRBV7-3 and TRBJ2-3; TCRdb returns TRBD2, unconfirmable since there is no DNA. CDR1 and CDR2 (germline): SGHTA, FQGTGA. CDR3 length equals 17 residues. The CDR3 spells CASSLGTSGIVTDTQYF.

The chain combines TRBV12-2 with TRBJ2-5. TRBV12-2 has pseudogene status. The CDR3 runs to 14 residues. CDR3 sequence reads: CASRLVELGETQYF.

The CDR3 is CASSQGARGGQETQYF. The chain has TRBV4-3 and TRBJ2-5; TCRdb designates TRBD1, a call that cannot be tested without DNA. This CDR3 has 16 amino acids. Germline V gene sequence: CDR1 LGHNA, CDR2 YSLEER.

The rearrangement joins TRBV5-1 to TRBJ1-1. The CDR3 loop spans 16 amino acids. Germline CDR1 reads SGHRS; CDR2 reads YFSETQ. The CDR3 here is CASSPIGSPVNTEAFF.

The gene calls are TRBV30 and TRBJ2-1. The CDR3 is 14 amino acids. Germline CDR1 GTSNPN, CDR2 SVGIG (reference sequence). The CDR3 sequence is CAWSPGSSYNEQFF.

V and J are TRBV14 and TRBJ2-6. CDR3 length equals 16 residues. Germline V lookup: CDR1 SGHDN, CDR2 FVKESK. The chain's CDR3 is CASSQMTGSGANVLTF. Full variable domain (missing parts from reference TRBV14 and TRBJ2-6): EAGVTQFPSHSVIEKGQTVTLRCDPISGHDNLYWYRRVMGKEIKFLLHFVKESKQDESGMPNNRFLAERTGGTYSTLKVQPAELEDSGVYFCASSQMTGSGANVLTFGAGSRLTVL.

J is TRBJ1-3 and V is TRBV20-1; TCRdb's assignment of TRBD1 cannot be checked, as there is no DNA. Germline CDR1 DFQATT, CDR2 SNEGSKA (reference sequence). CDR3 size: 12 residues. CDR3 region: CSARMTTGPIYF.

The chain links TRBV12-3 or TRBV12-4 to TRBJ2-2; TCRdb's D gene call, TRBD2, goes unchecked for lack of DNA. The CDR3 runs 16 residues. The CDR3 here is CASSLGLAGGTGELFF.

The CDR3 reads CASSLDILPNTGELFF. The gene calls are TRBV5-1 and TRBJ2-2. CDR1 is SGHRS, CDR2 YFSETQ, per germline. The CDR3 has 16 residues.

The chain couples TRBV6-2 or TRBV6-3 to TRBJ1-2. This CDR3 has 14 residues. Germline CDR1 reads MNHEY; CDR2 reads SVGEGT. The CDR3 reads CASSFLQDSYGYTF.

The chain employs TRBV7-2 and TRBJ2-5; with no DNA, the TCRdb D assignment of TRBD2 cannot be verified. There are 14 residues in the CDR3. Germline CDR1 reads SGHTA; CDR2 reads FQGNSA. CDR3 loop: CASSLVGGTETQYF. The whole variable domain, filled in from reference TRBV7-2 and TRBJ2-5, reads GAGVSQSPSNKVTEKGKDVELRCDPISGHTALYWYRQSLGQGLEFLIYFQGNSAPDKSGLPSDRFSAERTGGSVSTLTIQRTQQEDSAVYLCASSLVGGTETQYFGPGTRLLVL.

The chain combines TRBV10-3 with TRBJ2-1. There are 16 residues in the CDR3. CDR1 is ENHRY, CDR2 SYGVKD, per germline. The CDR3 region is CAISSRTEYSYNEQFF.

The V gene is TRBV24-1, the J gene TRBJ2-3. The germline gives CDR1 KGHDR, CDR2 SFDVKD. There are 15 residues in the CDR3. CDR3 sequence reads: CATSDLRARTDTQYF.

The CDR3 sequence is CASSLRGQGQETQYF. This rearrangement joins TRBV5-4 to TRBJ2-5; the TCRdb D gene call, TRBD1, has no DNA to confirm it. CDR1 and CDR2 (germline): SGHNT, YYREEE (reference sequence). This CDR3 has 15 amino acids.

This chain links TRBV12-3 or TRBV12-4 with TRBJ2-1; TCRdb's D call, TRBD2, is unchecked because there is no DNA. CDR3 length: 11 amino acids. CDR3 sequence: CASSSRDEQFF.

The chain carries TRBV25-1 and TRBJ2-7. The CDR3 is 13 residues long. Germline V CDR1 and CDR2: MGHDK, SYGVNS. The CDR3 sequence is CASSSAGPYEQYF.

The chain is built from TRBV5-1 and TRBJ2-2; TCRdb proposes TRBD1, but this gene call is untestable without DNA. From germline, CDR1 is SGHRS and CDR2 YFSETQ. The length of the CDR3 is 15 residues. The CDR3 sequence: CASRETGGATGELFF.

The rearrangement uses TRBV12-3 or TRBV12-4 and TRBJ2-1; TCRdb reports TRBD2, a call that lacks DNA to check it against. The CDR3 runs to 19 residues. The CDR3 spells CASKPGLAGPLSSYNEQFF.